These T cell receptor beta chains were read from a single sample in a study of STAT5B mutations in CD4+ large granular lymphocyte leukemia. Assay used: immunoSEQ multiplex PCR; TCRdb lists only in-frame clones, some missing. The sample includes approximately 32,000 clones, roughly 65% of them seen just once. Sequencing used CD4+ T cells from blood buffy coats. These receptors were obtained from a human donor in good health. The conserved cysteine and the conserved F or W are not part of the CDR3 here.

v_gene: TRBV7-2; j_gene: TRBJ2-4; CDR3aa: ASSLDPGAQNIQY
v_gene: TRBV4-2; j_gene: TRBJ1-2; CDR3aa: ASSVQEQYGYT
v_gene: TRBV29-1; j_gene: .; CDR3aa: SLIFNSYEQY
v_gene: TRBV7-6; j_gene: TRBJ2-7; CDR3aa: ASSLARGSYEQY
v_gene: TRBV21-1; j_gene: TRBJ1-5; CDR3aa: AIGVGDSNQPQH
v_gene: TRBV7-2; j_gene: TRBJ2-3; CDR3aa: ASSLWAGETDTQY
v_gene: TRBV30; j_gene: TRBJ1-2; CDR3aa: AWSVRGIYGYT
v_gene: TRBV19; j_gene: TRBJ1-4; CDR3aa: ASTKRRNEKLF
v_gene: TRBV2; j_gene: TRBJ2-7; CDR3aa: ASRAGQYEQY
v_gene: TRBV4-3; j_gene: TRBJ1-4; CDR3aa: ASSQDGTQGNEKLF
v_gene: TRBV27; j_gene: TRBJ2-3; CDR3aa: ASSLEAGQTQY
v_gene: TRBV7-8; j_gene: TRBJ1-2; CDR3aa: ASSLSSGYGYT
v_gene: TRBV19; j_gene: TRBJ1-2; CDR3aa: ASSIWGGRGGYT
v_gene: TRBV18; j_gene: TRBJ2-1; CDR3aa: ASSPAGRGGEQF
v_gene: TRBV27; j_gene: TRBJ2-7; CDR3aa: ASSRTGSSYEQY
v_gene: TRBV30; j_gene: TRBJ1-5; CDR3aa: AWSVGGQPQH
v_gene: TRBV19; j_gene: TRBJ2-3; CDR3aa: ASNRAGFTDTQY
v_gene: TRBV5-1; j_gene: TRBJ1-2; CDR3aa: ASSLVQGKEGYT
v_gene: TRBV5-4; j_gene: TRBJ2-7; CDR3aa: ASSPSGRGGAFHEQY
v_gene: TRBV15; j_gene: TRBJ2-5; CDR3aa: ATSPMGGGQETQY
v_gene: TRBV6-6; j_gene: TRBJ2-7; CDR3aa: ASSGTRGTYEQY
v_gene: TRBV7-3; j_gene: TRBJ2-7; CDR3aa: ASSFSRDYEQY
v_gene: TRBV5-4; j_gene: TRBJ1-6; CDR3aa: ASSLDAGRRSH
v_gene: TRBV6-6; j_gene: TRBJ1-3; CDR3aa: ASWGGIYSGNTIY
v_gene: TRBV5-1; j_gene: TRBJ1-1; CDR3aa: ASSLAGSTEAF
v_gene: TRBV7-2; j_gene: TRBJ2-6; CDR3aa: ASSPQGRSSGANVLT
v_gene: TRBV9; j_gene: TRBJ2-6; CDR3aa: ASSVGPTGANVLT
v_gene: TRBV6-1; j_gene: TRBJ2-7; CDR3aa: ASSEVAGSYEQY
v_gene: TRBV28; j_gene: TRBJ1-3; CDR3aa: ASSTGNPKNTIY
v_gene: TRBV10-3; j_gene: TRBJ2-5; CDR3aa: AISPKFQETQY
v_gene: TRBV5-1; j_gene: TRBJ1-1; CDR3aa: ASSQQGGDTEAF
v_gene: TRBV19; j_gene: TRBJ1-1; CDR3aa: ASREGGQNTEAF
v_gene: TRBV6-6; j_gene: TRBJ2-1; CDR3aa: ASSYSMGGNEQF
v_gene: TRBV21-1; j_gene: TRBJ2-7; CDR3aa: ASSKEGGPTYEQY
v_gene: TRBV6-1; j_gene: TRBJ1-5; CDR3aa: ASNPTGSNQPQH
v_gene: TRBV5-4; j_gene: TRBJ1-2; CDR3aa: ASSLASGKGYGYT
v_gene: TRBV6-6; j_gene: TRBJ1-2; CDR3aa: ASSYPSSGGYT
v_gene: TRBV19; j_gene: TRBJ1-1; CDR3aa: ASSIAPRTLGEAF
v_gene: TRBV18; j_gene: TRBJ2-5; CDR3aa: ASSPRQETQY
v_gene: TRBV14; j_gene: TRBJ2-2; CDR3aa: ASRKAGQSGGELF